These 21 T cell receptor beta chains originate from one sample sequenced in a study of CD8+ T cells in alopecia areata. Treatment reported: oral pan-JAK inhibitor, 5-10 mg twice daily. Sequencing relied on a cDNA template that was reverse transcribed from extracted RNA. The table came from immunoSEQ multiplex PCR; TCRdb's copy has only in-frame clones and leaves some out. The table records 150,000 or so clones, less than 70% of them present only once. The sample was CD4+ T cells sorted from blood, taken at week 4, from a patient treated with tofacitinib. These receptors were obtained from a human donor with alopecia areata.

The rearrangement links TRBV30 to TRBJ1-6; D gene uncertain. Per the germline V gene, CDR1 is GTSNPN and CDR2 is SVGIG (reference sequence). V was pared by 4 bases and J by 4 bases, with 8 bases between. This CDR3 is 13 amino acids long. The CDR3 DNA reads TGTGCCTGGATGAGTTCTTATAATTCACCCCTCCACTTT. Translating it yields CAWMSSYNSPLHF. The full variable domain, completed using reference TRBV30 and TRBJ1-6, is SQTIHQWPATLVQPVGSPLSLECTVEGTSNPNLYWYRQAAGRGLQLLFYSVGIGQISSEVPQNLSASRPQDRQFILSSKKLLLSDSGFYLCAWMSSYNSPLHFGNGTRLTVT.

The rearrangement uses TRBV15 and TRBJ1-6; D may be TRBD1 (5 bases). Trimming pared 0 bases from V and 10 bases from J, leaving 10 bases between. CDR1 and CDR2 from the germline V gene are LNHNV and YYDKDF (reference sequence). The CDR3 consists of 14 residues. The CDR3 spells CATSRDVGGSPLHF. The CDR3 DNA sequence: TGTGCCACCAGCAGAGATGTCGGGGGATCACCCCTCCACTTT.

The genes are TRBV5-4 and TRBJ2-5; 7 bases map to TRBD1. The CDR3 is made up of 15 amino acids. The ends lost 3 bases at V and 5 bases at J; junction bases unmatched: 10. The V gene's germline CDR1 is SGHNT and CDR2 YYREEE (reference sequence). In DNA form, the CDR3 reads TGTGCCAGCAGCTGGACGGGACAGCGCGGGGAGACCCAGTACTTC. This translates into CASSWTGQRGETQYF.

This chain connects TRBV2 to TRBJ1-5; D call uncertain. Between the trimmed V and J ends, which lost 0 bases and 15 bases, there was a span of 12 bases. Germline CDR1 reads SNHLY; CDR2 reads FYNNEI. The CDR3 length is 12 residues. CDR3 bases: TGTGCCAGCAGTGAAGCGTGGAGTCAATGGCATTTT. Its protein is CASSEAWSQWHF. Variable domain in full (rest from reference TRBV2 and TRBJ1-5): EPEVTQTPSHQVTQMGQEVILRCVPISNHLYFYWYRQILGQKVEFLVSFYNNEISEKSEIFDDQFSVERPDGSNFTLKIRSTKLEDSAMYFCASSEAWSQWHFGDGTRLSIL.

The V gene is TRBV5-4, the J gene TRBJ1-4, with D possibly being TRBD1 (5 bases). CDR3 length: 15 residues. Per germline, CDR1 SGHNT and CDR2 YYREEE (reference sequence). The ends were cut back, 4 bases at V and 0 bases at J, with 10 bases in the middle. The CDR3 spells CASSRGMATNEKLFF. The CDR3 DNA reads as TGTGCCAGCAGCCGGGGGATGGCAACTAATGAAAAACTGTTTTTT.

This clone was found a few times. The chain carries TRBV15 and TRBJ2-3; no clear D. Trimming stripped 2 bases from V and 2 bases from J, with 2 bases between. The CDR3 totals 12 residues. CDR1 and CDR2 (germline): LNHNV, YYDKDF (reference sequence). This CDR3 is CATSRSTDTQYF. The CDR3 bases are TGTGCCACCAGCAGATCCACAGATACGCAGTATTTT.

This clone has just a few counts. This rearrangement joins TRBV15 to TRBJ2-3, with D possibly being TRBD2 (6 bases). V was trimmed by 0 bases and J by 2 bases, leaving 12 bases between them. Looked up from germline, CDR1 is LNHNV and CDR2 is YYDKDF (reference sequence). This CDR3 region has 16 residues. The CDR3 reads CATSRDGTGPTDTQYF. The CDR3 nucleotides are TGTGCCACCAGCAGAGATGGGACTGGACCCACAGATACGCAGTATTTT.

V is TRBV29-1 and J is TRBJ1-2; D uncertain. Trimming removed 7 bases from V and 8 bases from J, with 17 bases in between. Germline V gene data show CDR1 as SQVTM and CDR2 as ANQGSEA. This CDR3 has 12 amino acids. In DNA, the CDR3 is TGCAGCGCCGCCGACCCGACGGACGGCTACACCTTC. It translates to CSAADPTDGYTF.

The chain carries TRBV9 and TRBJ2-1; 10 positions agree with TRBD2. Per the germline V gene, CDR1 is SGDLS and CDR2 is YYNGEE. This CDR3 has 15 amino acids. J gave up 1 base and V 4 bases, and 2 bases lay outside the gene matches. The CDR3: CASSSSGGSYNEQFF. CDR3 nucleotides: TGTGCCAGCAGCTCTAGCGGGGGTTCCTACAATGAGCAGTTCTTC.

This chain joins TRBV7-9 and TRBJ1-6; D is unresolved. V was clipped by 1 base and J by 7 bases, with 8 bases between them. The CDR3 loop spans 14 amino acids. Germline loops: CDR1 SEHNR, CDR2 FQNEAQ (reference sequence). The CDR3 coding sequence is TGTGCCAGCAGCTTAGGGGCCACGAATTCACCCCTCCACTTT. Its protein is CASSLGATNSPLHF.

About this clone: Since the CDR3 does not end with the conserved phenylalanine or tryptophan, this likely comes from a read error. This chain connects TRBV9 to TRBJ1-3, with D possibly TRBD1 on 5 matching bases. Germline CDR1 SGDLS, CDR2 YYNGEE. The V and J ends lost 0 bases and 1 base respectively, with 5 bases between them. This CDR3 comprises 14 residues. The CDR3 spells CASSVGQSGNTIYL. DNA for the CDR3: TGTGCCAGCAGCGTAGGACAGTCTGGAAACACCATATATCTT.

The genes are TRBV30 and TRBJ2-3, with 8 bases lining up with TRBD2. The CDR3 sequence is 14 residues long. CDR1 is GTSNPN and CDR2 is SVGIG in the germline V gene (reference sequence). The J segment lost 0 bases and the V segment lost 6 bases, leaving 5 bases of the junction unmatched. The CDR3, as DNA: TGTGCCTGTCTAACTAGCGGCAGCACAGATACGCAGTATTTT. This sequence encodes CACLTSGSTDTQYF.

This clone was counted only a few times. The same CDR3 arises from other DNA sequences in this sample as well. This chain joins TRBV19 and TRBJ2-3; D possibly corresponds to TRBD1 (6 bases). CDR1 and CDR2 (germline): LNHDA, SQIVND (reference sequence). The CDR3 extends over 13 amino acids. Trimming shortened V by 6 bases and J by 2 bases, and 9 bases separated the two germline ends. CDR3 region: CASSWTVTDTQYF. The CDR3, as DNA: TGTGCCAGTAGCTGGACAGTCACAGATACGCAGTATTTT.

This clone has more than one count but fewer than ten. This chain connects TRBV5-1 to TRBJ1-1; D is undetermined. Trimming removed 0 bases from V and 0 bases from J, with 3 bases in between. CDR1 and CDR2 (germline): SGHRS, YFSETQ. CDR3 length equals 13 residues. The CDR3 coding sequence is TGCGCCAGCAGCTTGGACGTGAACACTGAAGCTTTCTTT. As protein: CASSLDVNTEAFF.

The J gene is TRBJ1-2, the V gene TRBV7-2; D is uncertain. Germline V CDR1 and CDR2: SGHTA, FQGNSA. Trimming took off 1 base at V and 2 bases at J, with 8 bases between the two ends. This CDR3 is built from 14 residues. Written as DNA, the CDR3 is TGTGCCAGCAGCTTAGTAGGGCAGAACTATGGCTACACCTTC. Its protein product is CASSLVGQNYGYTF.

The chain is built from TRBV13 and TRBJ2-3, with unresolved D. Germline CDR1 is PRHDT and CDR2 is FYEKMQ (reference sequence). The CDR3 is 12 amino acids. Trimming shortened V by 8 bases and J by 2 bases, and 8 bases separated the two germline ends. The CDR3 sequence is CASSRHTDTQYF. In DNA form, the CDR3 reads TGTGCCAGCTCTCGTCACACAGATACGCAGTATTTT. The whole variable domain, remainder taken from reference TRBV13 and TRBJ2-3, is AAGVIQSPRHLIKEKRETATLKCYPIPRHDTVYWYQQGPGQDPQFLISFYEKMQSDKGSIPDRFSAQQFSDYHSELNMSSLELGDSALYFCASSRHTDTQYFGPGTRLTVL.

The chain has TRBV11-2 and TRBJ1-2; D gene uncertain. V was clipped by 2 bases and J by 5 bases, with 15 bases between them. Germline V gene sequence: CDR1 SGHAT, CDR2 FQNNGV. CDR3 size: 15 residues. The chain's CDR3 is CASSLITVFGYGYTF. CDR3 nucleotide sequence: TGTGCCAGCAGCTTAATAACGGTGTTCGGTTATGGCTACACCTTC.

The chain links TRBV4-1 to TRBJ2-3; 10 nucleotides match TRBD2. In germline, CDR1 is MGHRA, CDR2 YSYEKL. The CDR3 is made up of 17 amino acids. V lost 0 bases to trimming and J lost 6 bases; unmatched junction nucleotides: 9. CDR3 sequence reads: CASSQDGSGGARDTQYF. The CDR3, as DNA: TGCGCCAGCAGCCAAGATGGCAGCGGGGGGGCCCGCGATACGCAGTATTTT.

This chain joins TRBV6-1 and TRBJ2-3, with TRBD2 identical over 10 bases. V dropped 4 bases and J dropped 5; count of bases not matched to a gene: 6. CDR3 length equals 15 residues. Germline V lookup: CDR1 MNHNS, CDR2 SASEGT. The CDR3 here is CASSATSGVLDTQYF. The CDR3 coding sequence is TGTGCCAGCAGTGCAACTAGCGGGGTTTTAGATACGCAGTATTTT.

This clone was observed a few times. The chain recombines TRBV9 with TRBJ2-5, with D possibly being TRBD2 (5 bases). V was clipped by 4 bases and J by 5 bases, with 12 bases between them. Germline assignment: CDR1 SGDLS and CDR2 YYNGEE. The CDR3 spans 13 residues. CDR3 region: CASSLGGGETQYF. CDR3 coding DNA: TGTGCCAGCAGCCTAGGCGGCGGGGAGACCCAGTACTTC. The full variable domain, in which reference TRBV9 and TRBJ2-5 provide the parts outside the CDR3, is DSGVTQTPKHLITATGQRVTLRCSPRSGDLSVYWYQQSLDQGLQFLIQYYNGEERAKGNILERFSAQQFPDLHSELNLSSLELGDSALYFCASSLGGGETQYFGPGTRLLVL.

This clone has just a few counts. This chain links TRBV29-1 with TRBJ1-1; D may be TRBD1 (5 bases). The germline CDR1 and CDR2 sequences are SQVTM and ANQGSEA. V lost 2 bases and J 4 bases, leaving 11 bases between the germline ends. The CDR3 is 13 amino acids. CDR3 bases: TGCAGCGTTGAACTGGACAAGCTCACTGAAGCTTTCTTT. Translation gives CSVELDKLTEAFF.